The present entry profiles one TCR beta chain with its context. The length of the CDR3 is 16 residues. V lost 0 bases, J lost 2 bases, and 5 bases stayed unmatched. From germline, CDR1 is WNHNN and CDR2 SYGVQD (reference sequence). The record originates from a study of T cell changes during pregnancy in multiple sclerosis. Libraries were prepared by immunoSEQ multiplex PCR; TCRdb keeps only in-frame clonotypes and omits some of them. The sample contains under 85,000 clones, around 91% of which appear only once. The V gene is TRBV10-1, the J gene TRBJ2-7, with 9 nucleotides matching TRBD1. The input for sequencing was peripheral blood, taken in the third trimester of pregnancy. The clonotype was recovered from a female donor in good health, enrolled as a control in a pregnancy study. The chain's CDR3 is CASSESSGQGPYEQYF. CDR3 nucleotides: TGCGCCAGCAGTGAGTCGTCGGGACAGGGACCCTACGAGCAGTACTTC.